This T cell receptor beta chain originates from a study of immune evolution from preneoplasia to lung adenocarcinoma. As for this clone: Its antigen is still unknown.

This table comes from immunoSEQ multiplex PCR, and its TCRdb copy is limited to in-frame clones, with some not included. This sample has 10,000 or so clones, with 75% to 85% found just once. V lost 2 bases, J lost 2 bases, and 1 base lay in between. The CDR3 runs 13 residues. The germline V gene has CDR1 SEHNR and CDR2 FQNEAQ (reference sequence). Points from the study as a whole: Later-stage lesions seemingly showed higher T cell density and diversity than normal lung. Highest clonality occurred in KRAS-mutant, not EGFR-mutant or double wild-type, nodules. Top clone share appeared to fall from AAH through AIS, MIA, adenocarcinoma.

This chain connects TRBV7-9 to TRBJ1-6; no clear D. Sequencing was carried out using FFPE minimally invasive lung adenocarcinoma tissue. This clonotype originated in a person aged 65-85 years with lung adenocarcinoma. The CDR3 region is CASSLPYNSPLHF. The CDR3 region has the DNA TGTGCCAGCAGCTTACCCTATAATTCACCCCTCCACTTT.